This TCR beta chain derives from a study of CD8 T cells in ankylosing spondylitis (dated by TCRdb to about 2017). Regarding the study in general: The study set out to find disease-linked TCR variants by profiling T cell receptor beta repertoires in ankylosing spondylitis patients and healthy donors. Samples of peripheral blood were taken, and for ankylosing spondylitis patients, synovial fluid was collected as well. The full study cohort comprised about 23 ankylosing spondylitis patients and about a hundred healthy donors. Summary of the overall study and its limitations: Blood from ankylosing spondylitis patients appeared to be characterized by a TCR beta motif made up of fewer than ten highly homologous amino acid variants. The disease-linked clones had a CD8+ phenotype and were found at relatively low frequencies in peripheral blood. Some of the motif variants had been reported before in the synovial fluid and blood of reactive arthritis patients, a finding that suggests common disease-initiation mechanisms. According to the report, matched synovial fluid samples from ankylosing spondylitis patients were significantly enriched for the disease-linked clones.

CDR1 and CDR2 were assigned from the germline V gene as MGHRA and YSYEKL. Compared with germline, V lacks 2 bases and J lacks 8 bases; bases without a gene match: 11. The CDR3 goes from the cysteine to the phenylalanine over 16 residues. The read is trimmed to its CDR3 DNA, 48 bases read in frame from base 1. With respect to this clonotype: Its specific antigen is unknown. Per-base qualities were not stored, and no clone one base away is much larger.

These reads were obtained on an Illumina HiSeq 2500. TCR beta libraries were prepared by quantitative 5'-RACE with molecular barcodes. As for the original processing: A new computational method, built on a probabilistic model of VDJ rearrangement, was used to identify disease-linked TCR variants. TCRdb cleaned the public reads at Q25 with fastp, built clones with MiXCR and kept in-frame beta chains. Rows matching on CDR3 protein sequence are summarized as one entry with the most common DNA and genes. The V and J calls were determined by TCRdb, not by the authors. The sample records roughly 180,000 distinct CDR3 sequences, roughly 13% of which are singletons. The biggest ten clones account for 15% to 20% of the sample.

The sequence joins TRBV4-1 to TRBJ2-1; 8 bases in the junction line up with TRBD1. This TCR derives from a male donor with ankylosing spondylitis or in good health (not recorded which). The sequencing sample was made of blood, either unsorted or a sorted T cell fraction (not recorded which). CDR3 protein: CASSQSGTGGKDEQFF. The nucleotide sequence reads TGCGCCAGCAGCCAAAGTGGCACAGGGGGTAAGGATGAGCAGTTCTTC.